This entry describes one TCR beta chain. The data were taken from a study of blood T cell repertoires in COVID-19. Study-wide context: PBMCs, B-cell-depleted T cells, or T cells were the source of the cDNA or gDNA that made up the material.

The CDR3 has 14 residues. Trimming took 5 bases from V and 6 from J; bases not matched to a gene: 8. Germline CDR1 reads MNHEY; CDR2 reads SMNVEV (reference sequence). Profiled with immunoSEQ multiplex PCR; TCRdb holds only in-frame clones, not every one. The data hold about 250,000 clones, with about 80% observed a single time. The chain uses TRBV27 and TRBJ2-7; 9 positions agree with TRBD1. This receptor was taken from an elderly man with acute or convalescent COVID-19. The sample taken for sequencing was peripheral blood. Written as DNA, the CDR3 is TGTGCCAGCAGTGCTTACGGGACAGGGCGCGAGCAGTACTTC. Amino acid sequence: CASSAYGTGREQYF.